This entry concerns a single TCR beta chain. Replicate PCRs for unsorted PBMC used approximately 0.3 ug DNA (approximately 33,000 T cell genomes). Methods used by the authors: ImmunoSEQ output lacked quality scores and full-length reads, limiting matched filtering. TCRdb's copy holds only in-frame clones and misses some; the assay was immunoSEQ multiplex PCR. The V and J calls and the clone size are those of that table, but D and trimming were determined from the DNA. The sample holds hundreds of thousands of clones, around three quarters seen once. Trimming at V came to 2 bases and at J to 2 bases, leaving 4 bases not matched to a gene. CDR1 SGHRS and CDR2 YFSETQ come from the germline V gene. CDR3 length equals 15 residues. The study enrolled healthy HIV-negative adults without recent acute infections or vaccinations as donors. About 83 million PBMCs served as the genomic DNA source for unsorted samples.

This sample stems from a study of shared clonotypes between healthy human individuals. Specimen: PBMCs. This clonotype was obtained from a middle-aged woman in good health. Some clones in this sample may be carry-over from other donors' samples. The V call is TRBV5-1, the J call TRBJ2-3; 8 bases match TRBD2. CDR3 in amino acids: CASSLLADLTDTQYF. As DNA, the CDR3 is TGCGCCAGCAGCTTACTAGCGGACCTCACAGATACGCAGTATTTT.